The rows below give T cell receptor beta chains drawn from one sample of a study of human T cells and chemical hapten exposure. A single record per CDR3 protein comes from TCRdb applying MiXCR to the RACE reads. The table lists about 89,000 distinct CDR3 sequences, 10% to 15% of them singletons. The sample consisted of whole blood, taken in connection with sensitization to the hapten diphenylcyclopropenone (DPC). The source of these receptors is a woman in her fifties or sixties with alopecia areata. Some clones in this sample may be carry-over from other donors' samples. The CDR3 runs from the conserved cysteine through the conserved F or W. Each record gives: V gene, J gene, clone size, CDR3 protein. Only some rows state a clone size, as once, few, many or a class for expanded clones.

V: TRBV20-1
J: TRBJ2-7
size: many
CDR3: CSARDGETYEQYF

V: TRBV7-8
J: TRBJ1-4
size: many
CDR3: CASSLLPRLYTNEKLFF

V: TRBV10-1
J: TRBJ2-3
size: many
CDR3: CASSESSGSESDTQYF

V: TRBV6-5
J: TRBJ1-4
size: NA
CDR3: CASSTRSSTTNEKLFF

V: TRBV20-1
J: TRBJ2-1
size: many
CDR3: CSARDQKRLAGGHSSYNEQFF

V: TRBV29-1
J: TRBJ2-5
size: NA
CDR3: CSAGTSGKTSETQYF

V: TRBV29-1
J: TRBJ1-1
size: few
CDR3: CSVKAGGGGHEAFF

V: TRBV5-4
J: TRBJ2-3
size: many
CDR3: CASSQLPGLIDTQYF

V: TRBV12-3/TRBV12-4
J: TRBJ1-5
size: many
CDR3: CASSWAGFNQPQHF

V: TRBV12-3/TRBV12-4
J: TRBJ2-1
size: many
CDR3: CASRSNNEQFF

V: TRBV5-6
J: TRBJ2-7
size: NA
CDR3: CASSPDRNYEQYF

V: TRBV2
J: TRBJ1-1
size: few
CDR3: CASSERTEAFF

V: TRBV11-2
J: TRBJ2-3
size: many
CDR3: CASSLAGGHTQYF

V: TRBV7-2
J: TRBJ2-1
size: many
CDR3: CASSSGQSSYNEQFF

V: TRBV12-3/TRBV12-4
J: TRBJ1-1
size: NA
CDR3: CASSLDGVGTEAFF

V: TRBV6-4
J: TRBJ1-5
size: NA
CDR3: CASSPTGGFNQPQHF